The rows below give T cell receptor beta chains drawn from one sample of a study of OX40 agonist ivuxolimab in advanced cancers. The data were produced by immunoSEQ multiplex PCR, yet TCRdb's version contains in-frame clones alone and is incomplete. The table includes 55,000 to 80,000 clones, 80% to 85% detected once. This specimen was CD4+ or CD8+ T cells sorted from blood, taken in a trial of the OX40 agonist ivuxolimab. These receptor sequences come from an adult with an advanced solid tumor such as melanoma, head and neck, liver or kidney cancer. Each CDR3 is given with its conserved first and last residue. The D gene is left open where the match is weak. A clone size is listed for some rows: how often the clone was seen (once, few, many), or a class if it is expanded.

>TRBJ2-4|TRBV4-2|NA|TRBD1
CASSQGTGRNIQYF
TGTGCCAGCAGCCAGGGGACAGGGAGGAACATTCAGTACTTC
>TRBJ2-7|TRBV7-2|NA|TRBD2
CASSLAGAYEQYF
TGTGCCAGCAGCCTAGCGGGAGCCTACGAGCAGTACTTC
>TRBJ2-7|TRBV5-4|NA|NA
CASSQWKGAYYEQYF
TGTGCCAGCAGCCAGTGGAAGGGCGCCTACTACGAGCAGTACTTC
>TRBJ1-4|TRBV7-8|NA|NA
CASSLAPVTNEKLFF
TGTGCCAGCAGCTTAGCCCCAGTAACTAATGAAAAACTGTTTTTT
>TRBJ2-3|TRBV4-2|NA|NA
CASSQEGDLTDTQYF
TGTGCCAGCAGCCAAGAGGGGGACCTCACAGATACGCAGTATTTT
>TRBJ2-7|TRBV11-2|once|NA
CASTPHRGWGSYEQYF
TGTGCCAGCACCCCCCACCGAGGGTGGGGCTCCTACGAGCAGTACTTC
>TRBJ1-1|TRBV9|many|NA
CASSAGPSDEAFF
TGTGCCAGCAGCGCCGGGCCGTCCGATGAAGCTTTCTTT
>TRBJ1-4|TRBV27|NA|NA
CASSPHGRNEKLFF
TGTGCCAGCAGTCCCCACGGGCGGAATGAAAAACTGTTTTTT
>TRBJ2-2|TRBV10-3|NA|NA
CAISEMFVGTGELFF
TGTGCCATCAGTGAGATGTTCGTGGGGACCGGGGAGCTGTTTTTT
>TRBJ2-5|TRBV9|NA|NA
CASSALGALETQYF
TGTGCCAGCAGCGCCTTGGGGGCGCTAGAGACCCAGTACTTC
>TRBJ2-7|TRBV19|NA|TRBD2
CASSPWTSGIYEQYF
TGTGCCAGTAGTCCGTGGACTAGCGGGATCTACGAGCAGTACTTC
>TRBJ1-1|TRBV5-4|NA|NA
CASSRTGTEAFF
TGTGCCAGCAGCCGGACTGGCACTGAAGCTTTCTTT
>TRBJ2-2|TRBV6-6|once|NA
CASTDITQGNTGELFF
TGTGCCAGCACGGACATAACACAGGGTAACACCGGGGAGCTGTTTTTT
>TRBJ2-5|TRBV19|NA|NA
CACRRGGQETQYF
TGTGCCTGCCGCCGCGGAGGACAAGAGACCCAGTACTTC
>TRBJ1-1|TRBV27|NA|NA
CASSFTTGTEAFF
TGTGCCAGCAGTTTTACGACAGGAACTGAAGCTTTCTTT
>TRBJ2-7|TRBV28|NA|TRBD1
CASSPGQTYEQYF
TGTGCCAGCAGTCCGGGACAGACCTACGAGCAGTACTTC
>TRBJ1-5|TRBV6-6|once|NA
CASKGGPWQPQHF
TGTGCCAGCAAGGGGGGGCCCTGGCAGCCCCAGCATTTT
>TRBJ2-1|TRBV4-3|few|NA
CASSQGWGQGNEQFF
TGCGCCAGCAGCCAAGGATGGGGGCAGGGGAATGAGCAGTTCTTC
>TRBJ2-1|TRBV19|NA|NA
CASSKGRATYNEQFF
TGTGCCAGTAGTAAGGGCAGGGCGACCTACAATGAGCAGTTCTTC
>TRBJ1-6|TRBV4-3|NA|NA
CASSQGHLSSYNSPLHF
TGCGCCAGCAGCCAAGGACACTTGAGCTCCTATAATTCACCCCTCCACTTT
>TRBJ1-5|TRBV27|NA|TRBD1
CASRGDRGGNQPQHF
TGTGCCAGCAGGGGCGACAGGGGTGGAAATCAGCCCCAGCATTTT
>TRBJ1-6|TRBV4-3|NA|NA
CASSQEAGIAYNSPLHF
TGCGCCAGCAGCCAAGAAGCGGGAATTGCCTATAATTCACCCCTCCACTTT
>TRBJ1-1|TRBV18|NA|TRBD1
CASSPGQGKRNTEAFF
TGTGCCAGCTCACCGGGACAGGGGAAGAGGAACACTGAAGCTTTCTTT
>TRBJ2-2|TRBV6-6|NA|NA
CASSETGGDGELFF
TGTGCCAGCAGTGAGACGGGGGGCGACGGGGAGCTGTTTTTT
>TRBJ2-7|TRBV27|NA|NA
CASSPLVGAGSNYYEQYF
TGTGCCAGCAGTCCCTTGGTCGGAGCAGGGTCCAATTACTACGAGCAGTACTTC
>TRBJ2-2|TRBV7-2|NA|NA
CASLPGLANTGELFF
TGTGCCAGCCTTCCTGGACTGGCGAACACCGGGGAGCTGTTTTTT
>TRBJ1-6|TRBV6-5|NA|NA
CASSYIGKNSPLHF
TGTGCCAGCAGTTACATAGGGAAGAATTCACCCCTCCACTTT
>TRBJ2-7|TRBV5-1|NA|NA
CASSLEGDEQYF
TGCGCCAGCAGCTTGGAGGGGGACGAGCAGTACTTC
>TRBJ1-1|TRBV14|NA|NA
CASSPQGGTEAFF
TGTGCCAGCAGCCCCCAGGGCGGCACTGAAGCTTTCTTT
>TRBJ2-7|TRBV7-9|few|NA
CASSPIGGYEQYF
TGTGCCAGCAGCCCCATTGGGGGCTACGAGCAGTACTTC
>TRBJ2-5|TRBV5-6|NA|NA
CASSSDPPDGVQYF
TGTGCCAGCAGCTCGGACCCGCCCGACGGGGTGCAGTACTTC
>TRBJ1-5|TRBV5-5|NA|NA
CASSSQEVGHRGAQHF
TGTGCCAGCAGCTCCCAGGAGGTCGGCCATCGGGGAGCCCAGCATTTT
>TRBJ2-6|TRBV15|once|NA
CATSSGETGANVLTF
TGTGCCACCAGCAGTGGAGAAACTGGGGCCAACGTCCTGACTTTC
>TRBJ2-7|TRBV7-9|NA|TRBD1
CAIGQGAFEQYF
TGTGCCATCGGACAGGGGGCTTTCGAGCAGTACTTC
>TRBJ2-1|TRBV5-1|NA|TRBD2
CASSRSGSMDEQFF
TGCGCCAGCAGCCGTAGCGGGAGTATGGATGAGCAGTTCTTC
>TRBJ1-1|TRBV11-3|few|TRBD1
CASSGRDRGGLNTEAFF
TGTGCCAGCAGCGGCCGGGACAGGGGCGGATTGAACACTGAAGCTTTCTTT
>TRBJ2-5|TRBV7-8|NA|TRBD1
CASSLADRPQETQYF
TGTGCCAGCAGCTTAGCGGACAGGCCCCAAGAGACCCAGTACTTC
>TRBJ1-1|TRBV6-5|NA|NA
CASSYRQGNTEAFF
TGTGCCAGCAGTTATAGGCAGGGGAACACTGAAGCTTTCTTT
>TRBJ1-2|TRBV5-1|NA|TRBD1
CASSRPGQSYGYTF
TGCGCCAGCAGCCGACCGGGACAGTCCTATGGCTACACCTTC
>TRBJ2-2|TRBV15|NA|NA
CATSRDPRVAGELFF
TGTGCCACCAGCAGAGATCCGCGGGTAGCAGGGGAGCTGTTTTTT
>TRBJ2-5|TRBV7-2|NA|TRBD2
CASSVLAGVGETQYF
TGTGCCAGCAGCGTACTAGCGGGGGTAGGGGAGACCCAGTACTTC
>TRBJ2-5|TRBV2|NA|TRBD1
CASSEGTGRETQYF
TGTGCCAGCAGTGAGGGGACAGGGCGCGAGACCCAGTACTTC
>TRBJ1-1|TRBV6-6|NA|NA
CASSSRSGEAFF
TGTGCCAGCAGCTCAAGGTCGGGGGAAGCTTTCTTT
>TRBJ2-1|TRBV28|NA|NA
CASSPHQGSLYEQFF
TGTGCCAGCAGTCCACACCAAGGGAGCCTTTATGAGCAGTTCTTC
>TRBJ1-6|TRBV6-1|NA|TRBD1
CASSVYGTGDYNSPLHF
TGTGCCAGCAGTGTTTATGGGACAGGGGACTATAATTCACCCCTCCACTTT
>TRBJ1-1|TRBV29-1|NA|TRBD1
CSALGQGATEAFF
TGCAGCGCCTTAGGACAGGGGGCCACTGAAGCTTTCTTT
>TRBJ2-1|TRBV11-1|NA|TRBD1
CASSPWLGQGENEQFF
TGTGCCAGCAGCCCTTGGTTGGGACAGGGGGAGAATGAGCAGTTCTTC
>TRBJ2-3|TRBV6-1|NA|TRBD1
CASTPGQSTRDTQYF
TGTGCCAGCACTCCGGGACAGTCGACTCGCGATACGCAGTATTTT
>TRBJ1-2|TRBV5-4|once|NA
CASGGEEGKGYTF
TGTGCCAGCGGGGGAGAGGAAGGGAAAGGCTACACCTTC